This T cell receptor (beta chain) was obtained from a study of blood T cell repertoires in COVID-19. Study at large: COVID-19 samples, acute and convalescent, were from the United States, Italy and Spain. Nucleic acid was either cDNA or gDNA, and it came from T cells, B-cell-depleted T cells, or PBMCs.

This CDR3 contains 18 residues. Unmatched junction bases numbered 11, after V lost 1 base and J lost 2 bases. Germline-derived CDR1 and CDR2 are MGHRA and YSYEKL. This clone was observed a few times. Source study methods: Cell counts per sample came from amplifying reference gene primers. The repertoire was sequenced with immunoSEQ multiplex PCR; TCRdb's copy has only in-frame clones and lacks some. V and J calls and clone size are those listed in that table; D and trimming were worked out from the DNA. The sample includes hundreds of thousands of clones, just under 85% seen only once; the top ten take 9.6%.

J is TRBJ2-5 and V is TRBV4-1, with 9 bases fitting TRBD2. The material sequenced was peripheral blood. This clonotype was obtained from an elderly woman with acute or convalescent COVID-19. The chain's CDR3 is CASSQAEKAGGSQETQYF. In DNA form, the CDR3 reads TGCGCCAGCAGCCAAGCCGAAAAAGCGGGGGGTAGTCAAGAGACCCAGTACTTC.